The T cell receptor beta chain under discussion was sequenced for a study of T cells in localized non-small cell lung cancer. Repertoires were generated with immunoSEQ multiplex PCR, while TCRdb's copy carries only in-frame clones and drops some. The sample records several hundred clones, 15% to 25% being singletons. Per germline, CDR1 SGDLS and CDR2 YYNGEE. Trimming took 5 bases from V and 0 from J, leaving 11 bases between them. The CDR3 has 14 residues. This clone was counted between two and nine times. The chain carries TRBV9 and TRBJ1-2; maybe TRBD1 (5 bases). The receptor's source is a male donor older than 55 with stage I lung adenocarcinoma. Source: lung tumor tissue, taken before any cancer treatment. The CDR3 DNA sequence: TGTGCCAGCAGTGATGGGGGGTCTAACTATGGCTACACCTTC. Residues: CASSDGGSNYGYTF.